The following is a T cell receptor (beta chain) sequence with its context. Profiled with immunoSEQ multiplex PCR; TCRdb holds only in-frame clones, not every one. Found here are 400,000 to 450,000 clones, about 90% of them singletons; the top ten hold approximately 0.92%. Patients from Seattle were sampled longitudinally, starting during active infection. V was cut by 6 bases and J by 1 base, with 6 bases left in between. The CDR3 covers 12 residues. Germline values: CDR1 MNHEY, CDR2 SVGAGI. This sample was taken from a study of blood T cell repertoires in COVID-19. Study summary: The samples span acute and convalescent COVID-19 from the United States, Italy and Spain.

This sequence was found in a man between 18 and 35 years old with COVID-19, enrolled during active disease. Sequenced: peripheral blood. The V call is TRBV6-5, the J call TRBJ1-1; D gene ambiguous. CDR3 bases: TGTGCCAGCAGCAACTCGAACACTGAAGCTTTCTTT. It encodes CASSNSNTEAFF.